A selection of T cell receptor beta chains follows, all from one sample in a study of cytomegalovirus exposure and HLA in healthy donors. The method was immunoSEQ multiplex PCR; TCRdb's version includes in-frame clones alone and lacks a portion of them. The data show tens of thousands of clones, with about 80% seen just once and roughly a tenth held by the top ten. The source material was PBMCs. These receptors originate from a woman between 18 and 29 years old in good health and CMV-seropositive. The CDR3 runs from the conserved cysteine through the conserved F or W. A D gene is named only where the DNA matches it firmly. A row's size may be missing; if present it is once, few, many or a size class.

j_call | d_call | clone_size | v_call | cdr3_aa | cdr3_nt
TRBJ1-3 | TRBD1 | - | TRBV18 | CASSHGLGQDSGNTIYF | TGTGCCAGCTCTCACGGGTTGGGACAGGACTCTGGAAACACCATATATTTT
TRBJ2-7 | - | - | TRBV4-1 | CASSQVESSYEQYF | TGCGCCAGCAGCCAAGTTGAGAGCTCCTACGAGCAGTACTTC
TRBJ2-7 | - | - | TRBV28 | CASSPLGSNRVGEQYF | TGTGCCAGCAGCCCCCTTGGGTCCAACAGGGTTGGCGAGCAGTACTTC
TRBJ1-1 | - | - | TRBV5-1 | CASSLGMGGLVTEAFF | TGCGCCAGCAGCTTGGGCATGGGGGGGCTTGTCACTGAAGCTTTCTTT
TRBJ1-1 | - | - | TRBV4-2 | CAGSQDRGATEAFF | TGTGCCGGCAGCCAAGATCGGGGTGCCACTGAAGCTTTCTTT
TRBJ1-1 | - | - | TRBV4-3 | CASSQGSASMAFF | TGCGCCAGCAGCCAGGGGAGTGCCTCGATGGCTTTCTTT
TRBJ2-7 | - | - | TRBV6-5 | CASSYSAGPEQYF | TGTGCCAGCAGTTACTCAGCAGGGCCCGAGCAGTACTTC
TRBJ2-3 | TRBD1 | - | TRBV2 | CASFVGTGTDTQYF | TGTGCCAGCTTCGTAGGGACAGGAACAGATACGCAGTATTTT
TRBJ2-1 | TRBD1 | - | TRBV6-6 | CASSPPLGQGFNEQFF | TGTGCCAGCAGCCCGCCGTTGGGACAGGGCTTCAATGAGCAGTTCTTC
TRBJ2-3 | TRBD2 | - | TRBV7-2 | CASRVGLAGPDTQYF | TGTGCCAGCAGGGTGGGACTAGCGGGGCCAGATACGCAGTATTTT
TRBJ2-7 | - | - | TRBV6-1 | CASSERQSYEQYF | TGTGCCAGCAGTGAGAGACAGTCCTACGAGCAGTACTTC
TRBJ2-2 | TRBD1 | few | TRBV5-4 | CASSLGQGRSTGELFF | TGTGCCAGCAGCCTCGGACAGGGAAGGAGCACCGGGGAGCTGTTTTTT
TRBJ2-1 | TRBD2 | - | TRBV28 | CASSSDSGRAMVEQFF | TGTGCCAGCAGTTCCGATAGCGGGAGGGCCATGGTTGAGCAGTTCTTC
TRBJ2-1 | - | - | TRBV5-6 | CASSLAPGANEQFF | TGTGCCAGCAGCTTGGCGCCAGGGGCTAATGAGCAGTTCTTC
TRBJ2-1 | - | - | TRBV12-5 | CASGLAWGASSYNEQFF | TGTGCTAGTGGTTTGGCCTGGGGAGCGAGCTCCTACAATGAGCAGTTCTTC
TRBJ2-7 | TRBD1 | - | TRBV7-9 | CSSSFGTGPYEQYF | TGTTCCAGCAGCTTTGGGACAGGTCCCTACGAGCAGTACTTC
TRBJ2-5 | TRBD2 | once | TRBV6-5 | CAIGKGGQYF | TGTGCCATAGGCAAGGGAGGGCAGTACTTC
TRBJ1-5 | TRBD1 | - | TRBV19 | CASTTDRADQPQHF | TGTGCCAGTACCACGGACAGGGCGGATCAGCCCCAGCATTTT
TRBJ2-1 | TRBD2 | - | TRBV6-5 | CASRGLAGGGEQFF | TGTGCCAGCAGGGGACTAGCGGGAGGTGGTGAGCAGTTCTTC
TRBJ1-1 | - | - | TRBV30 | CAWSNAVGEAFF | TGTGCCTGGAGTAACGCGGTCGGTGAAGCTTTCTTT
TRBJ2-2 | - | - | TRBV28 | CASAPSGGRAGELFF | TGTGCCAGCGCCCCTTCCGGGGGGCGGGCCGGGGAGCTGTTTTTT
TRBJ2-2 | - | - | TRBV5-1 | CASSSSMTATGELFF | TGCGCCAGCAGCTCGTCTATGACAGCCACCGGGGAGCTGTTTTTT
TRBJ2-4 | TRBD2 | - | TRBV4-3 | CASSQVSTPSGSKNIQYF | TGCGCCAGCAGCCAAGTATCTACGCCTAGCGGGTCAAAAAACATTCAGTACTTC
TRBJ1-2 | - | - | TRBV9 | CASSDGYYGYTF | TGTGCCAGCAGCGACGGTTACTATGGCTACACCTTC
TRBJ1-6 | TRBD1 | - | TRBV2 | CASSELRTGRYSPLHF | TGTGCCAGCAGTGAATTACGGACAGGGCGTTATTCACCCCTCCACTTT
TRBJ2-7 | TRBD1 | - | TRBV16 | CASSQYRGDPYEQYF | TGTGCCAGCAGCCAATACAGGGGGGACCCCTACGAGCAGTACTTC
TRBJ1-1 | TRBD1 | - | TRBV10-3 | CAISESRDRGTEAFF | TGTGCCATCAGTGAGTCTCGGGACAGGGGCACTGAAGCTTTCTTT
TRBJ2-7 | TRBD1 | - | TRBV6-6 | CASIGDSYEQYF | TGTGCCAGCATAGGGGACAGCTACGAGCAGTACTTC
TRBJ2-1 | TRBD2 | - | TRBV2 | CASSVSGGYNEQFF | TGTGCCAGCAGTGTGAGCGGGGGGTACAATGAGCAGTTCTTC
TRBJ2-2 | - | - | TRBV9 | CASSAVTGELFF | TGTGCCAGCAGCGCGGTCACCGGGGAGCTGTTTTTT
TRBJ2-7 | - | - | TRBV7-9 | CASTPRGWGAAYEQYF | TGTGCCAGCACCCCCCGTGGGTGGGGAGCAGCCTACGAGCAGTACTTC
TRBJ1-2 | - | - | TRBV18 | CASSPLGQGLKEGYTF | TGTGCCAGCTCACCCCTAGGTCAGGGGTTGAAGGAGGGCTACACCTTC
TRBJ2-7 | - | - | TRBV30 | CAWSSGTFYEQYF | TGTGCCTGGAGTAGCGGAACCTTCTACGAGCAGTACTTC